This is a list of T cell receptor beta chains from one sample in a study of cytomegalovirus exposure and HLA in healthy donors. TCRdb keeps only in-frame clones here, not all; method: immunoSEQ multiplex PCR. In the table there are 95,000 to 100,000 clones, more than 80% of which are singletons. Sequencing was carried out using PBMCs. Receptors were obtained from a man younger than 40 in good health and CMV-seronegative. Both conserved end residues are part of each CDR3. D genes are given only for firm matches. Clone sizes are given selectively: once, few, many, or a class where the clone is expanded.

size,V,J,D,DNA,CDR3
NA,TRBV20-1,TRBJ2-1,NA,TGCAGTGGCCGTAGAGGAGGTGAGCAGTTCTTC,CSGRRGGEQFF
NA,TRBV25-1,TRBJ2-5,TRBD2,TGTGCCAGCAGGACGACTAGCGGACAAGAGACCCAGTACTTC,CASRTTSGQETQYF
few,TRBV4-2,TRBJ2-1,NA,TGTGCCAGCAGCCAAGATCACCAGGGTAGGGGGGGTGAGCAGTTCTTC,CASSQDHQGRGGEQFF
NA,TRBV7-2,TRBJ2-7,NA,TGTGCCAGCAGCTTACAGATTACCTACGAGCAGTACTTC,CASSLQITYEQYF
NA,TRBV4-1,TRBJ1-6,TRBD1,TGCGCCAGCAGCCAACAAAGAGGGGGCTCACCCCTCCACTTT,CASSQQRGGSPLHF
NA,TRBV15,TRBJ1-4,NA,TGTGCCACCAGAAAGCGGACCACGGGTGAAAAACTGTTTTTT,CATRKRTTGEKLFF
NA,TRBV19,TRBJ2-2,TRBD1,TGTGCCAGTGGGGACAGGGAGTCTCTTGTTACCGGGGAGCTGTTTTTT,CASGDRESLVTGELFF
NA,TRBV7-2,TRBJ1-1,NA,TGTGCCAGCAGCTTAGTGCGGCAGCACACTGAAGCTTTCTTT,CASSLVRQHTEAFF
NA,TRBV28,TRBJ1-1,NA,TGTGCCAGCAGTCCCCCAACAGAGATGAACACTGAAGCTTTCTTT,CASSPPTEMNTEAFF
NA,TRBV13,TRBJ1-3,TRBD1,TGTGCCAGCAGCTCGAGGGGACAGTTCTCTGGAAACACCATATATTTT,CASSSRGQFSGNTIYF
NA,TRBV9,TRBJ1-5,NA,TGTGCCAGCACCCCGGGGGAGGGCAATCAGCCCCAGCATTTT,CASTPGEGNQPQHF
NA,TRBV28,TRBJ2-1,NA,TGTGCCAGCAGGGAACTAGGAGATGAGCAGTTCTTC,CASRELGDEQFF
NA,TRBV27,TRBJ2-1,NA,TGTGCCAGCAGTTTATATCGGGGTGATGAGCAGTTCTTC,CASSLYRGDEQFF
NA,TRBV18,TRBJ2-5,NA,TGTGCCAGCTCACCGCGCTTGCAAGAGACCCAGTACTTC,CASSPRLQETQYF
once,TRBV2,TRBJ2-7,TRBD1,TGTGCCAGCAGCGGGATCCAGGGGGCTTACGAGCAGTACTTC,CASSGIQGAYEQYF
NA,TRBV6-5,TRBJ2-7,TRBD1,TGTGCCAGCAGGCCGTCACGGGACAGGTCCGTGGGGCAGTACTTC,CASRPSRDRSVGQYF
NA,TRBV7-2,TRBJ1-2,TRBD1,TGTGCCAGCAGCACCCAAGGGACAGGCAACTATGGCTACACCTTC,CASSTQGTGNYGYTF
NA,TRBV7-9,TRBJ2-7,NA,TGTGCCAGCAGCTTATCAGGGGGGTACGAGCAGTACTTC,CASSLSGGYEQYF
once,TRBV9,TRBJ2-3,NA,TGTGCCAGCAGCGTAGCCCCGAATACAGGAACAGATACGCAGTATTTT,CASSVAPNTGTDTQYF
NA,TRBV18,TRBJ2-7,TRBD2,TGTGCCAGCTCATCCGGACTAGCGGGAAAGGAGCAGTACTTC,CASSSGLAGKEQYF
NA,TRBV15,TRBJ1-1,NA,TGTGCCACCAGCAGGGCCAGGGACACTGAAGCTTTCTTT,CATSRARDTEAFF
NA,TRBV28,TRBJ2-6,TRBD1,TGTGCCAGCAGTTTTGGACAGGGTGCGAGTGGGGCCAACGTCCTGACTTTC,CASSFGQGASGANVLTF
once,TRBV6-5,TRBJ2-7,NA,TGTGCCAGCACCCCACGGCAGGGCTATGGGCAGTACTTC,CASTPRQGYGQYF
NA,TRBV5-1,TRBJ2-3,NA,TGCGCCAGCAGCTTGGGGAGTAGCGGCCGCGGAGATACGCAGTATTTT,CASSLGSSGRGDTQYF
once,TRBV5-1,TRBJ2-7,TRBD1,TGCGCCAGCAGCTTGGGGACAGGGCTTGAAGAGCAGTACTTC,CASSLGTGLEEQYF
NA,TRBV18,TRBJ1-4,NA,TGTGCCAGCACTTTAGGGACTACTAATGAAAAACTGTTTTTT,CASTLGTTNEKLFF
NA,TRBV5-4,TRBJ1-3,NA,TGTGCCAGCAGCTCCCTCTTGGGGGAGGGGGTTTTCATTTCTGGAAACACCATATATTTT,CASSSLLGEGVFISGNTIYF
NA,TRBV10-3,TRBJ2-1,TRBD1,TGTGCCAGCGCAGGACAGGGGACTTACAATGAGCAGTTCTTC,CASAGQGTYNEQFF
NA,TRBV6-5,TRBJ1-1,TRBD1,TGTGCCACCTACCCCGACAGGGGGTGGGGCACTGAAGCTTTCTTT,CATYPDRGWGTEAFF
NA,TRBV5-5,TRBJ2-1,TRBD1,TGTGCCAGCAAAGGGACAGGGAGTTACAATGAGCAGTTCTTC,CASKGTGSYNEQFF
NA,TRBV4-2,TRBJ1-2,NA,TGTGCCAGCAGCCAAGATCTCTTAAGGTCGAGCCCAGGCTATGGCTACACCTTC,CASSQDLLRSSPGYGYTF
once,TRBV5-4,TRBJ2-1,TRBD2,TGTGCCAGCAGCATCCGGACTAGCGGGAAACGGAATGAGCAGTTCTTC,CASSIRTSGKRNEQFF
NA,TRBV7-2,TRBJ1-1,TRBD1,TGTGCCAGCAGCCAAGACAGGGCGTACACTGAAGCTTTCTTT,CASSQDRAYTEAFF
NA,TRBV29-1,TRBJ1-1,NA,TGCAGCGTTCCGAGCCGACAGACGAACACTGAAGCTTTCTTT,CSVPSRQTNTEAFF
NA,TRBV4-3,TRBJ2-1,NA,TGCGCCAGCAGCCAAGAGGGGCAGAGCTCCTACAATGAGCAGTTCTTC,CASSQEGQSSYNEQFF
NA,TRBV6-5,TRBJ1-3,NA,TGTGCCAGCAGTTACTCGGCGGATTCCTCTGGAAACACCATATATTTT,CASSYSADSSGNTIYF
NA,TRBV5-4,TRBJ2-2,NA,TGTGCCAGCAGTCTGGCGGGGGCGACGAACACCGGGGAGCTGTTTTTT,CASSLAGATNTGELFF
NA,TRBV5-1,TRBJ2-3,NA,TGCGCCAGCAGCTTAAATGCGAACACAGATACGCAGTATTTT,CASSLNANTDTQYF
NA,TRBV6-5,TRBJ1-1,TRBD1,TGTGCCAGCAGTTACCCGCGACAGGGTCTGTCTGAAGCTTTCTTT,CASSYPRQGLSEAFF
once,TRBV18,TRBJ2-3,NA,TGTGCCAGCTCACCACCGGGACGGGGGATGAGGGATACGCAGTATTTT,CASSPPGRGMRDTQYF
few,TRBV28,TRBJ2-7,TRBD1,TGTGCCAGCACTCCAAGGGGGACAGGGGGGTGGTACGAGCAGTACTTC,CASTPRGTGGWYEQYF
NA,TRBV4-2,TRBJ2-7,TRBD1,TGTGCCAGCAGCCAAGTTGAGACAGGGGGCGGAGGGCAGTACTTC,CASSQVETGGGGQYF
NA,TRBV9,TRBJ2-6,NA,TGTGCCAGCAGCGCGTATTTCTCTGGGGCCAACGTCCTGACTTTC,CASSAYFSGANVLTF
NA,TRBV30,TRBJ2-2,NA,TGTGCCTGGAGCATTCTCGACTACACGTGGGGCACCGGGGAGCTGTTTTTT,CAWSILDYTWGTGELFF
NA,TRBV7-2,TRBJ2-3,TRBD2,TGTGCCAGCAGCCCGAGACTAGCAACTAGCACAGATACGCAGTATTTT,CASSPRLATSTDTQYF
NA,TRBV21-1,TRBJ2-7,NA,TGTGCCAGCAGCTCACCCGGGACTAGCGGGAGAGGTTACGAGCAGTACTTC,CASSSPGTSGRGYEQYF
NA,TRBV19,TRBJ2-5,TRBD1,TGTGCCAGTAGTAGGACAGGAATGCAAGAGACCCAGTACTTC,CASSRTGMQETQYF
NA,TRBV30,TRBJ2-7,NA,TGTGCCTGGAGTGTAGATCGGTCAGAGCAGTACTTC,CAWSVDRSEQYF
NA,TRBV6-4,TRBJ2-3,NA,TGTGCCAGCAGTGACGACACAGACCAAACTAGCACAGATACGCAGTATTTT,CASSDDTDQTSTDTQYF
NA,TRBV11-2,TRBJ2-3,NA,TGTGCCAGCAGCCCTACGTCGAATACGCAGTATTTT,CASSPTSNTQYF
NA,TRBV18,TRBJ2-7,TRBD1,TGTGCCAGCTCAAGAGGGACAGGGTCGTACGAGCAGTACTTC,CASSRGTGSYEQYF
NA,TRBV10-3,TRBJ2-6,NA,TGTGCCATCAACGGGGGCGGGAGAGGGGCCAACGTCCTGACTTTC,CAINGGGRGANVLTF